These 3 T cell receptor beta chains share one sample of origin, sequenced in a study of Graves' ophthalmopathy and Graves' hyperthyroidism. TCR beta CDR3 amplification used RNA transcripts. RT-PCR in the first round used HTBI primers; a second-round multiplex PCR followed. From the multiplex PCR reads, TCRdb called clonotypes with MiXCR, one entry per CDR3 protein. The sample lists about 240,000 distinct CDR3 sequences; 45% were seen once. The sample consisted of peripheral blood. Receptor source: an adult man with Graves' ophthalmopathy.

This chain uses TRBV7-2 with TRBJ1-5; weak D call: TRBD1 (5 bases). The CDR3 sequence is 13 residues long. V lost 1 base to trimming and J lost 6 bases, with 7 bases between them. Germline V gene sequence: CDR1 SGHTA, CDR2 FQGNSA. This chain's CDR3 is CASSLEGLQPQHF. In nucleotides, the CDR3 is TGTGCCAGCAGCTTAGAGGGGCTTCAGCCCCAGCATTTT.

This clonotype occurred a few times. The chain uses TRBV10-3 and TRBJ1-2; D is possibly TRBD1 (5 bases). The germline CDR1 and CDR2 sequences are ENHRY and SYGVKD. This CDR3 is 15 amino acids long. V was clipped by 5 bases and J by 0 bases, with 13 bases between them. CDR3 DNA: TGTGCCATCAGTCCTGGGGAGGGGACTAACTATGGCTACACCTTC. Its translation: CAISPGEGTNYGYTF.

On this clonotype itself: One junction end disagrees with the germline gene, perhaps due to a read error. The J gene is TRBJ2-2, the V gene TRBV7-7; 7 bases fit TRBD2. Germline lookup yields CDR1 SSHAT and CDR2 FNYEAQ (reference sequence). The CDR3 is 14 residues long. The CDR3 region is CASSPSGGTGELFF. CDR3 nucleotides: TGTGCTAGCAGCCCCTCGGGGGGAACCGGGGAGCTGTTTTTT.